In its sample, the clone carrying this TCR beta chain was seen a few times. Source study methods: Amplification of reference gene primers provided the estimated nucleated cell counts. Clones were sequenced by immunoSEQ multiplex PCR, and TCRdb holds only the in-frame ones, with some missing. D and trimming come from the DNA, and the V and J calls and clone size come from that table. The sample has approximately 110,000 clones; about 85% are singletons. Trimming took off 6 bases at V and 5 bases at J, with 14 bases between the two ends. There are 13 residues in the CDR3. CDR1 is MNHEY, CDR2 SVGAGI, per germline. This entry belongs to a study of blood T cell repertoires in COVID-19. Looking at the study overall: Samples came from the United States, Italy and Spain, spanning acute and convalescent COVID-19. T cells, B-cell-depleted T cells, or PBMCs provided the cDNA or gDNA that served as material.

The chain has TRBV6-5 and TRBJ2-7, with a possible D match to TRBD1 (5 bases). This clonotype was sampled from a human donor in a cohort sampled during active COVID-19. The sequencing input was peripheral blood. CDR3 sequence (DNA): TGTGCCAGCAGCCACGACAGCATTAACGAGCAGTACTTC. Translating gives CASSHDSINEQYF.